One sample yielded the 31 T cell receptor beta chains listed below, sequenced in a study of tissue T cells after allogeneic stem cell transplantation. Repertoires were generated with immunoSEQ multiplex PCR, while TCRdb's copy carries only in-frame clones and drops some. The sample consists of 9,000 to 9,500 clones, about 47% of them appearing once. Sample time point: mouse harvest day 7 after allogeneic transplant. Mouse grafts combined 10^7 T-cell-depleted bone marrow cells with 10^6 splenic CD5+ T cells. The sample was gut tissue. The receptors stem from a female BALB/c mouse given C57BL/6 T cells with graft-versus-host disease after an allogeneic hematopoietic cell transplant.

Note on this clone: Mouse germline and gene names are used. The read ends 1 residue before the CDR3 terminus; that terminus is restored from the germline J gene. The V call is TRBV13-2, the J call TRBJ2-1, with TRBD1 identical over 8 bases. The germline gives CDR1 NNHNN, CDR2 SYGAGS (reference sequence). Unmatched junction bases numbered 3, after V lost 0 bases and J lost 4 bases. The CDR3 is 15 amino acids. CDR3 bases read: TGTGCCAGCGGTGATGGACAGGGGAGATATGCTGAGCAGTTC. It is translated as CASGDGQGRYAEQF. The complete CDR3 reads CASGDGQGRYAEQFF.

On this clone: Gene names and germline refer to mouse. The read terminates 1 residue ahead of where the CDR3 ends, so the germline J gene completes it. V usage is TRBV20 and J usage is TRBJ1-4, with D perhaps TRBD1 (6 bases). This CDR3 comprises 14 residues. V was shortened by 2 bases and J by 3 bases, with 10 bases between the two germline ends. Per the germline V gene, CDR1 is GFQATS and CDR2 is STVNSAI. This chain's CDR3 is CGARTGRANERLFF. Partial CDR3 DNA: TGTGGTGCTAGGACAGGGAGGGCCAACGAAAGATTATTT. The full variable domain, in which reference TRBV20 and TRBJ1-4 provide the parts outside the CDR3, is GALVYQYPRRTICKSGTSMRMECQAVGFQATSVAWYRQSPQKTFELIALSTVNSAIKYEQNFTQEKFPISHPNLSFSSMTVLNAYLEDRGLYLCGARTGRANERLFFGHGTKLSVL.

This clone has more than one count but fewer than ten. Germline and genes here are mouse. The read terminates 1 residue ahead of where the CDR3 ends, so the germline J gene completes it. The chain uses TRBV2 and TRBJ1-5; D unclear. The V gene lost 0 bases and the J gene lost 2 bases, with 2 bases spanning the gap. CDR1 is LGHNA, CDR2 YSYQKL, per germline. CDR3 length equals 13 residues. CDR3 region: CASSQDDNQAPLF. The CDR3 DNA, read in part, is TGTGCCAGCAGCCAAGATGACAACCAGGCTCCGCTT.

In its sample, this clone was seen a few times. Germline and genes here are mouse. The CDR3 is cut off 1 residue early in the read; its end comes from the germline J gene. V is TRBV26 and J is TRBJ1-5, with D uncertain. The V and J ends lost 0 bases and 4 bases respectively, with 4 bases between them. This CDR3 comprises 13 residues. CDR1 and CDR2 (germline): KGHPV, FQNQEV (reference sequence). CDR3 DNA, as far as it was read: TGTGCCAGCAGTCTGTCCCAGAACCAGGCTCCGCTT. It specifies CASSLSQNQAPL. The CDR3 in its entirety is CASSLSQNQAPLF.

In the case of this clone: Genes and germline are mouse. The CDR3 bases that were read are TGTGCCTGGAGTCTAGACAGGGGCGGTCAAAACACCTTGTAC. Amino acids: CAWSLDRGGQNTLY. In full, the CDR3 reads CAWSLDRGGQNTLYF. J is TRBJ2-4 and V is TRBV31; 8 positions match TRBD1. Coverage ceases 1 residue before the CDR3 finishes, and the germline J gene fills in the end. V dropped 0 bases and J dropped 1; count of bases not matched to a gene: 3. CDR1 and CDR2 from the germline V gene are GKSSPN and SITVG. The CDR3 covers 15 residues.

To note about this clone: Mouse gene names and germline throughout. The observed sequence ends 1 residue before the CDR3 terminus, with the missing tail filled in from the germline J gene. The chain has TRBV26 and TRBJ2-7; TRBD2 matches 11 bases. The ends lost 2 bases at V and 3 bases at J; junction bases unmatched: 3. The CDR3 length is 15 residues. Germline V CDR1 and CDR2: KGHPV, FQNQEV (reference sequence). The DNA read from the CDR3 is TGTGCCAGCAGTCTGCCGGGACTGGGGGACTATGAACAGTAC. This encodes CASSLPGLGDYEQY. The CDR3, in full, reads CASSLPGLGDYEQYF.

Notes on this clone: Each gene name is a mouse one. The DNA ends 1 residue before the CDR3 does, and the rest of the CDR3 is filled in from the germline J gene. The V gene is TRBV12-1, the J gene TRBJ2-4; 10 nucleotides line up with TRBD2. The J segment lost 0 bases and the V segment lost 3 bases, leaving 5 bases of the junction unmatched. Germline CDR1 is SGHSN and CDR2 is HYEKVE. The CDR3 runs to 16 residues. The CDR3 protein is CASSSGLGASQNTLYF. CDR3 DNA (partial): TGTGCCAGCTCTTCCGGACTGGGGGCTAGTCAAAACACCTTGTAC.

Note on this clone: Genes and germline are mouse. From the germline J gene comes the end of the CDR3, since the read stops 1 residue before it. V is TRBV15 and J is TRBJ1-3, with 8 bases aligning to TRBD1. This CDR3 is 14 amino acids long. The germline V gene has CDR1 SGHND and CDR2 FRSKSL. With 5 bases clipped from V and 2 bases from J, the junction kept 2 bases outside the gene matches. CDR3 region: CASSPDRAGNTLYF. The part of the CDR3 DNA that was read is TGTGCCAGCAGTCCGGACAGGGCTGGAAATACGCTCTAT.

In the case of this clone: Gene and germline names: mouse. The CDR3 goes on 1 residue after the read ends, and that part is filled in from the germline J gene. The chain employs TRBV3 and TRBJ2-5; either TRBD1 or TRBD2 may fit D (5 bases each). Trimming took 2 bases from V and 3 from J, leaving 9 bases between them. This CDR3 has 14 residues. The germline gives CDR1 SNHLY, CDR2 FYNGKV (reference sequence). The CDR3 loop reads CASSLWDQQDTQYF. The covered CDR3 bases are TGTGCCAGCAGCTTATGGGACCAACAAGACACCCAGTAC.

This clone was detected once. Gene names are mouse gene names. The observed sequence ends 1 residue before the CDR3 terminus, with the missing tail filled in from the germline J gene. The chain employs TRBV4 and TRBJ1-4, with TRBD1 matching 9 bases. This CDR3 region has 14 residues. Germline V CDR1 and CDR2: LGHDT, YNNKQL (reference sequence). The trim removed 4 bases at V and 4 bases at J, leaving 1 base unmatched. Incomplete CDR3 DNA: TGTGCCAGCAGCTCGGGACAGGGCAACGAAAGATTATTT. Amino acid sequence: CASSSGQGNERLF. The whole CDR3 protein reads CASSSGQGNERLFF.

Details on this clone: Gene names refer to mouse genes. From the germline J gene comes the end of the CDR3, since the read stops 1 residue before it. This chain connects TRBV15 to TRBJ1-1; possibly TRBD1 for D (6 bases). Germline V gene sequence: CDR1 SGHND, CDR2 FRSKSL. The V and J ends lost 7 bases and 0 bases respectively, with 9 bases between them. The CDR3 loop spans 13 amino acids. CDR3 DNA (partial): TGTGCCAGCAAACAGGGTGCAAACACAGAAGTCTTC. Translation: CASKQGANTEVF. The CDR3 in full is CASKQGANTEVFF.

As concerns this clone: These gene names are mouse names. The missing CDR3 end, 1 residue past where the read stops, is filled in from the germline J gene. This chain uses TRBV26 with TRBJ2-4; D remains unclear. V was clipped by 4 bases and J by 0 bases, with 5 bases between them. Germline V gives CDR1 KGHPV, CDR2 FQNQEV (reference sequence). The CDR3 has 13 amino acids. The CDR3 is CASSHPSQNTLYF. The part of the CDR3 DNA that was read is TGTGCCAGCAGTCACCCTAGTCAAAACACCTTGTAC.

Worth noting for this clone: The germline and genes are mouse ones. Coverage ceases 1 residue before the CDR3 finishes, and the germline J gene fills in the end. This chain joins TRBV30 and TRBJ2-3, with D unclear. This CDR3 spans 13 amino acids. Trimming removed 2 bases from V and 2 bases from J, with 8 bases in between. Germline loops: CDR1 SQVVS, CDR2 ANEGSEA. The chain's CDR3 is CSSRRQFAETLYF. CDR3 bases read: TGTAGTTCTAGACGCCAGTTTGCAGAAACGCTGTAT.

Comment on this clone: Genes and germline come from the mouse. The read ends 1 residue early relative to the CDR3; the germline J gene fills the gap. The V call is TRBV13-1, the J call TRBJ2-5, with 7 positions matching TRBD1. The CDR3 is made up of 14 amino acids. Germline loops: CDR1 NSHNY, CDR2 SYGAGN. The trim removed 0 bases at V and 9 bases at J, leaving 7 bases unmatched. Partial CDR3 DNA: TGTGCCAGCAGTGATGGGGGACAGATCCAGACCCAGTAC. Translating gives CASSDGGQIQTQY. The whole CDR3 sequence is CASSDGGQIQTQYF.

To note about this clone: These gene names are mouse names. From the germline J gene comes the end of the CDR3, since the read stops 1 residue before it. This rearrangement joins TRBV23 to TRBJ2-4; TRBD1, the table's D call, lacks a check against the DNA. The CDR3 has 15 amino acids. CDR1 is KGHTA, CDR2 FQNQQP, per germline. CDR3 in amino acids: CSSSRDRTSQNTLYF. The CDR3 bases that were read are TGCTCCAGCAGTCGAGACAGGACGAGTCAAAACACCTTGTAC. Variable domain in full (rest from reference TRBV23 and TRBJ2-4): DAAVTQKPRYLIKMKGQEAEMKCIPEKGHTAVFWYQQKQSKELKFLIYFQNQQPLDQIDMVKERFSAVCPSSSLCSLGIRTCEAEDSALYLCSSSRDRTSQNTLYFGAGTRLSVL.

Note on this clone: The genes are named according to mouse. The read is 1 residue too short to cover the CDR3 end, so that end is filled in from the germline J gene. The rearrangement uses TRBV15 and TRBJ1-1, with 9 bases that match TRBD1. The germline V gene encodes CDR1 SGHND and CDR2 FRSKSL. The CDR3 spans 13 residues. The ends lost 6 bases at V and 3 bases at J; junction bases unmatched: 2. The part of the CDR3 DNA that was read is TGTGCCAGCAGGAGGACAGGGGACACAGAAGTCTTC. Its translation is CASRRTGDTEVF. Given in full, the CDR3 is CASRRTGDTEVFF.

In its sample, this clone is medium-sized (0.01 to 0.1%). Mouse gene names apply. Coverage ceases 1 residue before the CDR3 finishes, and the germline J gene fills in the end. V gene TRBV13-1 combines with J gene TRBJ2-7; D is uncertain. Germline CDR1 is NSHNY and CDR2 is SYGAGN. The ends were cut back, 2 bases at V and 0 bases at J, with 6 bases in the middle. The CDR3 length is 13 residues. CDR3: CASSDRSSYEQYF. The sequenced CDR3 bases are TGTGCCAGCAGTGACAGGAGCTCCTATGAACAGTAC.

There are a few counts of this clone. Mouse gene names apply. The sequenced fragment ends 1 residue before the CDR3 boundary, so the rest is inferred from the germline J gene. This sequence joins TRBV3 and TRBJ2-4; D remains unclear. The CDR3 runs 16 residues. V lost 4 bases and J lost 0, with 14 bases in between. Germline CDR1 is SNHLY and CDR2 is FYNGKV (reference sequence). The covered CDR3 bases are TGTGCCAGCAGCTACCGGGCCTCCACTAGTCAAAACACCTTGTAC. Protein sequence: CASSYRASTSQNTLY. The entire CDR3 protein is CASSYRASTSQNTLYF.

On this clone: It differs at one base from a far larger clone, so likely a read error. Any gene name here is a mouse gene name. The CDR3 end lies 1 residue beyond the end of the read and is filled in from the germline J gene. The chain joins TRBV13-2 to TRBJ2-7; no firm D call. Germline V lookup: CDR1 NNHNN, CDR2 SYGAGS (reference sequence). The CDR3 extends over 13 amino acids. V shed 2 bases and J shed 2 bases, with 8 bases lying between them. The CDR3 loop reads CASGDRAPYEQYF. The CDR3 bases that were read are TGTGCCAGCGGTGACCGGGCCCCCTATGAACAGTAC.

A remark on this clone: The genes are named according to mouse. The CDR3 end is not reached by the read, which stops 1 residue before it; the germline J gene fills it in. The chain combines TRBV3 with TRBJ1-2; a weak D match, TRBD1 (5 bases). Per the germline V gene, CDR1 is SNHLY and CDR2 is FYNGKV (reference sequence). CDR3 length: 14 amino acids. Trimming stripped 5 bases from V and 3 bases from J, with 13 bases between. CDR3 loop: CASSPRGGDSDYTF. The part of the CDR3 DNA that was read is TGTGCCAGCAGCCCCCGCGGGGGTGACTCCGACTACACC.

With respect to this clone: The gene names given are mouse names. Coverage ceases 1 residue before the CDR3 finishes, and the germline J gene fills in the end. The V call is TRBV16, the J call TRBJ1-1; 8 bases map to TRBD1. This CDR3 region has 13 residues. After removal of 0 bases from V and 9 bases from J, the junction contained 3 bases not matched to a gene. Germline V CDR1 and CDR2: SGHSA, FRNQAP. The CDR3 region is CASSLDPGGKVFF. The CDR3 bases that were read are TGTGCAAGCAGCTTAGATCCAGGGGGCAAAGTCTTC.

As concerns this clone: All gene names here are mouse names. CDR3 protein: CASNWGSYAEQFF. The sequenced CDR3 bases are TGTGCCTCCAACTGGGGTTCCTATGCTGAGCAGTTC. The chain employs TRBV31 and TRBJ2-1; 7 bases map to TRBD2. The read terminates 1 residue before the CDR3 end, so the remaining end is supplied by the germline J gene. The CDR3 runs to 13 residues. Germline-derived CDR1 and CDR2 are GKSSPN and SITVG. V lost 7 bases, J lost 3 bases, and 6 bases stayed unmatched. The full variable domain, in which reference TRBV31 and TRBJ2-1 provide the parts outside the CDR3, is AQTIHQWPVAEIKAVGSPLSLGCTIKGKSSPNLYWYWQATGGTLQQLFYSITVGQVESVVQLNLSASRPKDDQFILSTEKLLLSHSGFYLCASNWGSYAEQFFGPGTRLTVL.

As to this clone: Gene names are the mouse ones. The read falls 1 residue short of the CDR3 end, and the missing part is taken from the germline J gene. V usage is TRBV3 and J usage is TRBJ2-2, with D maybe TRBD1 (6 bases). V lost 4 bases to trimming and J lost 7 bases, with 7 bases between them. The germline V gene has CDR1 SNHLY and CDR2 FYNGKV (reference sequence). This CDR3 contains 12 residues. CDR3 residues: CASSSDSGQLYF. The sequenced part of the CDR3 DNA is TGTGCCAGCAGCTCGGACAGCGGGCAGCTCTAC.

This clone was detected once. Gene names and germline match the mouse. The missing CDR3 end, 1 residue past where the read stops, is filled in from the germline J gene. The V gene is TRBV26, the J gene TRBJ1-4; D remains unclear. The CDR3 has 12 residues. Per germline, CDR1 KGHPV and CDR2 FQNQEV (reference sequence). Trimming took 2 bases from V and 3 from J, leaving 1 base between them. The part of the CDR3 DNA that was read is TGTGCCAGCAGTCTGGCCAACGAAAGATTATTT. Amino acid sequence: CASSLANERLF. The full CDR3 protein is CASSLANERLFF.

This clone has only one observation. Mouse gene names and germline throughout. Read coverage stops 1 residue before the CDR3 terminus; the germline J gene supplies the remainder. The chain recombines TRBV13-2 with TRBJ2-1; D is possibly TRBD1 (6 bases). Trimming left V 1 base short and J 1 base short, with 9 bases between. The CDR3 is 15 residues long. Germline V CDR1 and CDR2: NNHNN, SYGAGS (reference sequence). The DNA read from the CDR3 is TGTGCCAGCGGTGATCGGGACACAAACTATGCTGAGCAGTTC. Protein: CASGDRDTNYAEQF. The complete CDR3 sequence is CASGDRDTNYAEQFF.

For this clone: Gene labels here are mouse ones. The missing CDR3 end, 1 residue past where the read stops, is filled in from the germline J gene. The chain combines TRBV14 with TRBJ2-4; D is undetermined. The germline gives CDR1 SGHDT, CDR2 FRDEAV. The CDR3 consists of 13 residues. V was cut by 0 bases and J by 0 bases, with 2 bases left in between. Partial CDR3 DNA: TGTGCCAGCAGTTTCTCTAGTCAAAACACCTTGTAC. It encodes CASSFSSQNTLY. The entire CDR3 protein reads CASSFSSQNTLYF.

Remarks on this clone: Mouse names are used for the genes. The read finishes 1 residue shy of the CDR3 end, and the germline J gene is used to complete it. J is TRBJ2-4 and V is TRBV13-3; a possible D gene is TRBD2 (6 bases). The CDR3 contains 13 residues. Trimming removed 2 bases from V and 4 bases from J, with 8 bases in between. Germline assignment: CDR1 NNHDY and CDR2 SYVADS. The sequenced CDR3 bases are TGTGCCAGCAGTGACTGGGGAAAAAACACCTTGTAC. It specifies CASSDWGKNTLY. The whole CDR3 reads CASSDWGKNTLYF.

Notes on this clone: Mouse germline and gene names are used. The read gets to within 1 residue of the CDR3 end, and the germline J gene fills in the rest. The J gene is TRBJ2-2, the V gene TRBV20; tentatively, D is TRBD1 (6 bases). There are 12 residues in the CDR3. Germline CDR1 GFQATS, CDR2 STVNSAI. The V end lost 5 bases, the J end lost 4 bases, and 8 bases lay between the germline ends. The sequenced part of the CDR3 DNA is TGTGGTGCTCAACAGGGCACCGGGCAGCTCTAC. It translates to CGAQQGTGQLY. The whole CDR3 reads CGAQQGTGQLYF.

Regarding this clone: The genes are named according to mouse. The read halts 1 residue ahead of the CDR3 end, with the missing end drawn from the germline J gene. The chain links TRBV26 to TRBJ1-1, with 9 bases aligning to TRBD1. The trim removed 4 bases at V and 1 base at J, leaving 1 base unmatched. The CDR3 spans 14 residues. Germline V gives CDR1 KGHPV, CDR2 FQNQEV (reference sequence). This CDR3 reads CASSPGQGNTEVFF. The CDR3 DNA, read in part, is TGTGCCAGCAGTCCGGGACAGGGGAACACAGAAGTCTTC. The variable domain in full, with the rest retrieved from reference TRBV26 and TRBJ1-1, is NSKVIQTPRYLVKGQGQKAKMRCIPEKGHPVVFWYQQNKNNEFKFLINFQNQEVLQQIDMTEKRFSAECPSNSPCSLEIQSSEAGDSALYLCASSPGQGNTEVFFGKGTRLTVV.

A word on this clone: Gene names refer to mouse genes. The read halts 1 residue ahead of the CDR3 end, with the missing end drawn from the germline J gene. This chain links TRBV26 with TRBJ1-3, with D uncertain. Trimming stripped 6 bases from V and 0 bases from J, with 9 bases between. The CDR3 consists of 14 residues. Germline CDR1 reads KGHPV; CDR2 reads FQNQEV (reference sequence). The part of the CDR3 DNA that was read is TGTGCCAGCAGCCCCCAAAATTCTGGAAATACGCTCTAT. Amino acids: CASSPQNSGNTLY. The whole CDR3 protein reads CASSPQNSGNTLYF.

For this clone: The genes and germline here are from mouse. Read data end 1 residue before the CDR3 end; the end is taken from the germline J gene. The V and J genes are TRBV5 and TRBJ2-3; maybe TRBD1 (6 bases). The germline V gene encodes CDR1 LGHNA and CDR2 YNLKQL (reference sequence). The CDR3 is 15 residues long. The V gene lost 0 bases and the J gene lost 0 bases, with 7 bases spanning the gap. This chain's CDR3 is CASSQEQGSAETLYF. CDR3 DNA, as far as it was read: TGTGCCAGCAGCCAAGAACAGGGTAGTGCAGAAACGCTGTAT.